This T cell receptor (beta chain) was retrieved from a study of T cell responses to AZD1222 COVID-19 vaccine. Study information: Pooled samples include second doses given at about 4 or 12 weeks.

Broader study findings: The study sampled repertoires only after the peak T cell response. Among the donors, most were white British and more were female, and clonal diversity was possibly underestimated.

To note about this clone: Its antigen remains unknown.

The method was immunoSEQ multiplex PCR; TCRdb's version includes in-frame clones alone and lacks a portion of them. This table holds about 97,000 clones, roughly 88% found once. The length of the CDR3 is 12 residues. The V end was cut by 3 bases, the J end by 9 bases, with 9 bases between. Germline loops: CDR1 LNHDA, CDR2 SQIVND (reference sequence). The V and J genes are TRBV19 and TRBJ1-5; D unresolved. This clonotype originated in an adult in good health. This specimen was peripheral blood, taken on day 0 of AZD1222 vaccination. The CDR3 reads CASSIRIGPQHF. DNA for the CDR3: TGTGCCAGTAGTATCCGCATTGGGCCCCAGCATTTT.